This TCR beta chain was retrieved from a study of shared clonotypes between healthy human individuals. Study overall: The plates for each donor numbered three CD4 naive, three CD4 memory, two CD8 naive and one CD8 memory.

A remark on this clone: Its target is not known.

Points from the study as a whole: Clonotype sharing among donors was expected to depend on sequencing depth.

With 6 bases removed from V and 1 base from J, the gap between germline ends came to 24 bases. Germline CDR1 and CDR2: SEHNR and FQNEAQ (reference sequence). This CDR3 region has 18 residues. Here immunoSEQ multiplex PCR was the method, and the copy in TCRdb shows in-frame clones only, minus some. This table has roughly 720,000 clones, less than 95% appearing once. Sequenced input: memory CD8+ T cells from PBMCs. Subset indicated: CD45RO+ cells pooled with CCR7-negative TemRA cells. The gene calls are TRBV7-9 and TRBJ1-2, with D perhaps TRBD1 (5 bases). This sequence was found in a man aged 18 to 30 in good health. Some clones in this sample may be carry-over from other donors' samples. Written as DNA, the CDR3 is TGTGCCAGCAGAACCTTTGATTTTCAGGGAGGTAGTAACTATGGCTACACCTTC. It specifies CASRTFDFQGGSNYGYTF. The variable domain in full, completed from reference TRBV7-9 and TRBJ1-2, reads DTGVSQNPRHKITKRGQNVTFRCDPISEHNRLYWYRQTLGQGPEFLTYFQNEAQLEKSRLLSDRFSAERPKGSFSTLEIQRTEQGDSAMYLCASRTFDFQGGSNYGYTFGSGTRLTVV.